This is a list of T cell receptor beta chains from one sample in a study of CD8+ T cells in alopecia areata. The protocol was immunoSEQ multiplex PCR, while the TCRdb copy is restricted to in-frame clones and leaves out a portion. The table has about 260,000 clones, roughly 60% seen once. Sample: CD4+ T cells sorted from blood, taken around week 54, from a patient treated with tofacitinib. These receptors all stem from a human donor with alopecia areata. CDR3s include the opening cysteine and the closing phenylalanine or tryptophan. The order of the fields is V gene, D gene, J gene, clone size, CDR3 DNA, CDR3 protein. The D gene is left open where the match is weak. Not every row has a clone size; where given, it reads once, few, many or a size class.

V: TRBV4-3; D: .; J: TRBJ1-4; size: .; DNA: TGCGCCAGCAGCCAAGGCGGGGGTGGTGAAAAACTGTTTTTT; CDR3: CASSQGGGGEKLFF
V: TRBV6-5; D: .; J: TRBJ2-5; size: few; DNA: TGTGCCAGCAGCCCTACAAGGGGTACGGAGACCCAGTACTTC; CDR3: CASSPTRGTETQYF
V: TRBV5-1; D: TRBD1; J: TRBJ2-5; size: .; DNA: TGCGCCAGCAGGGAACAGGGGGTCTACGAGACCCAGTACTTC; CDR3: CASREQGVYETQYF
V: TRBV9; D: .; J: TRBJ1-2; size: .; DNA: TGTGCCAGCAGCGTTGGGACTTGGGACTATGGCTACACCTTC; CDR3: CASSVGTWDYGYTF
V: TRBV29-1; D: .; J: TRBJ2-5; size: .; DNA: TGCAGCGTTACGGCCCAGGCTTCACAAGAGACCCAGTACTTC; CDR3: CSVTAQASQETQYF
V: TRBV29-1; D: .; J: TRBJ2-7; size: .; DNA: TGCAGCGTTGCAGATCGGGAGCAGTACTTC; CDR3: CSVADREQYF
V: TRBV2; D: .; J: TRBJ1-1; size: .; DNA: TGTGCCAGTAAGCAGGGAAGGAACACTGAAGCTTTCTTT; CDR3: CASKQGRNTEAFF
V: TRBV9; D: TRBD1; J: TRBJ2-3; size: .; DNA: TGTGCCAGCAGCGAGGGACAGCCCACAGATACGCAGTATTTT; CDR3: CASSEGQPTDTQYF
V: TRBV4-2; D: .; J: TRBJ1-6; size: .; DNA: TGTGCCAGCAGCCTCTACCTGACGGAGAGGATAGGTGGTTCACCCCTCCACTTT; CDR3: CASSLYLTERIGGSPLHF
V: TRBV2; D: .; J: TRBJ2-2; size: few; DNA: TGTGCCAGCAGTAGGACTGCTACCGGGGAGCTGTTTTTT; CDR3: CASSRTATGELFF
V: TRBV5-1; D: TRBD1; J: TRBJ1-1; size: .; DNA: TGCGCCAGCATCGGAGCGGACAGGGGGACTTTCTTT; CDR3: CASIGADRGTFF
V: TRBV18; D: .; J: TRBJ1-2; size: .; DNA: TGTGCCAGCTCACTAAACCGGGAAGGTGGCTACTATGGCTACACCTTC; CDR3: CASSLNREGGYYGYTF
V: TRBV28; D: TRBD1; J: TRBJ2-7; size: .; DNA: TGTGCCAGCAGTGGGACAGGGGCCGGTGTCAACGAGCAGTACTTC; CDR3: CASSGTGAGVNEQYF
V: TRBV5-1; D: .; J: TRBJ2-1; size: few; DNA: TGCGCCAGCAGCTTGGCCCTAGGGGAATACAATGAGCAGTTCTTC; CDR3: CASSLALGEYNEQFF
V: TRBV7-8; D: TRBD2; J: TRBJ2-7; size: few; DNA: TGTGCCAGCACAATAGCGGGGGGCTTCTACGAGCAGTACTTC; CDR3: CASTIAGGFYEQYF
V: TRBV7-8; D: TRBD1; J: TRBJ2-7; size: .; DNA: TGTGCCAGCAGCGCAACTGGGACAGGGGCGAGGGAGCAGTACTTC; CDR3: CASSATGTGAREQYF
V: TRBV29-1; D: TRBD2; J: TRBJ2-3; size: few; DNA: TGCAGCGTCATAGCGGGGGGTATAGATACGCAGTATTTT; CDR3: CSVIAGGIDTQYF
V: TRBV29-1; D: TRBD2; J: TRBJ2-5; size: .; DNA: TGCAGCGTTGCGGGGACTAGTCAAGAGACCCAGTACTTC; CDR3: CSVAGTSQETQYF
V: TRBV10-3; D: .; J: TRBJ1-5; size: .; DNA: TGTGCCATCAGTGAGAACAATCAGCCCCAGCATTTT; CDR3: CAISENNQPQHF
V: TRBV6-6; D: .; J: TRBJ1-5; size: .; DNA: TGTGCCGGCCACCGGGACCTGAATCAGCCCCAGCATTTT; CDR3: CAGHRDLNQPQHF
V: TRBV5-1; D: TRBD1; J: TRBJ2-5; size: .; DNA: TGCGCCAGCAGCGGACAGTCAGGGGGGACCCAGTACTTC; CDR3: CASSGQSGGTQYF
V: TRBV5-4; D: TRBD2; J: TRBJ2-5; size: .; DNA: TGTGCCAGCAGCTTGGTAGTGGGGACTAGCGCCCCAGAGACCCAGTACTTC; CDR3: CASSLVVGTSAPETQYF
V: TRBV9; D: .; J: TRBJ2-4; size: .; DNA: TGTGCCAGCAGCCCGGACGTCATGGGGGAAGCCAAAAACATTCAGTACTTC; CDR3: CASSPDVMGEAKNIQYF